Listed here are 29 T cell receptor beta chains from one sample, sequenced in a study of cytomegalovirus exposure and HLA in healthy donors. The PCR employed 60 Vbeta primers together with 13 Jbeta primers. Profiling relied on immunoSEQ multiplex PCR, and the TCRdb table lists in-frame clones only, not all of them. Among about 280,000 clones listed, about 87% were seen once. The source material was PBMCs. All receptors come from a woman aged 18-35 years in good health and CMV-seronegative.

This clone was detected once. This chain connects TRBV5-3 to TRBJ2-2; TRBD1 matches 8 bases. TRBV5-3 is sorted into the ORF group, with uncertain function. The CDR3 contains 17 residues. The junction had 12 bases not matched to a gene; V was cut back by 1 base and J by 7 bases. CDR3 amino acids: CARSLRGQGAFGGELFF. The CDR3 nucleotides read TGTGCCAGAAGCTTGAGGGGTCAGGGGGCTTTTGGCGGGGAGCTGTTTTTT.

This sequence joins TRBV5-5 and TRBJ1-3; TRBD1 matches 7 bases. Germline CDR1 reads SGHKS; CDR2 reads YYEKEE (reference sequence). The CDR3 covers 14 residues. The trim removed 4 bases at V and 4 bases at J, leaving 5 bases unmatched. The CDR3 sequence is CASSATGYGNTIYF. The CDR3 bases are TGTGCCAGCAGCGCGACAGGGTACGGAAACACCATATATTTT.

The chain links TRBV5-6 to TRBJ1-4; D gene unclear. From germline, CDR1 is SGHDT and CDR2 YYEEEE. CDR3 size: 16 residues. The V end lost 2 bases, the J end lost 0 bases, and 11 bases lay between the germline ends. CDR3: CASSFPFGATNEKLFF. CDR3 in DNA: TGTGCCAGCAGCTTCCCCTTCGGGGCAACTAATGAAAAACTGTTTTTT.

This chain connects TRBV9 to TRBJ2-3; TRBD2 matches 8 bases. The junction had 5 bases not matched to a gene; V was cut back by 0 bases and J by 2 bases. CDR1 and CDR2 (germline): SGDLS, YYNGEE. This CDR3 contains 16 residues. CDR3 DNA sequence: TGTGCCAGCAGCGTAGAAGCGGGGGTCTTCACAGATACGCAGTATTTT. Translation: CASSVEAGVFTDTQYF. The complete variable domain, with remaining parts taken from reference TRBV9 and TRBJ2-3, reads DSGVTQTPKHLITATGQRVTLRCSPRSGDLSVYWYQQSLDQGLQFLIQYYNGEERAKGNILERFSAQQFPDLHSELNLSSLELGDSALYFCASSVEAGVFTDTQYFGPGTRLTVL.

CDR3 region: CASSLDTGGDYGYTF. CDR3 nucleotide sequence: TGTGCCAGCAGCTTGGACACAGGGGGCGACTATGGCTACACCTTC. The rearrangement links TRBV5-6 to TRBJ1-2; 9 positions match TRBD1. The CDR3 length is 15 residues. V lost 0 bases and J lost 3; bases outside the gene matches: 3. Germline lookup yields CDR1 SGHDT and CDR2 YYEEEE.

The chain is built from TRBV25-1 and TRBJ2-1; 9 bases line up with TRBD2. In germline, CDR1 is MGHDK, CDR2 SYGVNS. This CDR3 spans 16 amino acids. V dropped 0 bases and J dropped 4; count of bases not matched to a gene: 4. The CDR3 protein is CASSEYRLAGYNEQFF. The CDR3, as DNA: TGTGCCAGCAGTGAATATAGGCTAGCGGGGTACAATGAGCAGTTCTTC.

The chain uses TRBV6-1 and TRBJ1-2, with 8 bases that match TRBD1. Trimming removed 3 bases from V and 4 bases from J; junction bases left unmatched: 7. Germline V gives CDR1 MNHNS, CDR2 SASEGT. CDR3 length: 15 amino acids. The CDR3 loop is CASSDPPQGAYGYTF. The CDR3 DNA reads TGTGCCAGCAGTGACCCCCCGCAGGGGGCCTATGGCTACACCTTC.

The rearrangement joins TRBV6-5 to TRBJ1-1; no reliable D call. The CDR3 has 11 residues. Trimming took off 1 base at V and 8 bases at J, with 5 bases between the two ends. Germline assignment: CDR1 MNHEY and CDR2 SVGAGI. The CDR3 protein is CASSYFGEAFF. The CDR3, as DNA: TGTGCCAGCAGTTACTTCGGGGAAGCTTTCTTT.

Points on this clone: Mismatch with germline at one junction end may stem from a read error. The CDR3 here is CASSLGGQGRAEAQYF. In DNA, the CDR3 is TGCGCCAGCAGCTTGGGTGGACAGGGCCGCGCAGAGGCCCAGTACTTC. This chain links TRBV5-1 with TRBJ2-5, with 8 bases lining up with TRBD1. The germline V gene encodes CDR1 SGHRS and CDR2 YFSETQ. CDR3 size: 16 residues.

The genes are TRBV29-1 and TRBJ1-2, with 8 bases that match TRBD1. The germline CDR1 and CDR2 sequences are SQVTM and ANQGSEA. Losses at the gene ends were 6 bases for V and 8 bases for J; bases not matched to a gene: 5. The CDR3 is made up of 11 amino acids. The CDR3 bases are TGCAGCGTCGAGGACAGGGACGGCTACACCTTC. It encodes CSVEDRDGYTF.

The rearrangement links TRBV10-2 to TRBJ1-5, with 8 bases that match TRBD1. Germline-derived CDR1 and CDR2 are WSHSY and SAAADI. This CDR3 is built from 14 residues. Unmatched junction bases numbered 3, after V lost 4 bases and J lost 4 bases. The CDR3 protein is CASSVRTGNQPQHF. The CDR3 nucleotides read TGCGCCAGCAGTGTTAGGACAGGGAATCAGCCCCAGCATTTT.

The rearrangement uses TRBV7-6 and TRBJ2-1; D is ambiguous. With 5 bases removed from V and 4 bases from J, the gap between germline ends came to 12 bases. The CDR3 sequence is 14 residues long. CDR1 is SGHVS and CDR2 is FNYEAQ in the germline V gene. The CDR3 protein is CASSLYGRYNEQFF. The CDR3 DNA reads TGTGCCAGCAGCCTCTACGGCAGGTACAATGAGCAGTTCTTC.

The chain uses TRBV4-2 and TRBJ1-5; D unclear. Germline loops: CDR1 LGHNA, CDR2 YNFKEQ. V gave up 0 bases and J gave up 0 bases, with 6 bases separating them. This CDR3 contains 15 residues. CDR3 region: CASSQDAGSNQPQHF. In nucleotides, the CDR3 is TGTGCCAGCAGCCAAGACGCGGGTAGCAATCAGCCCCAGCATTTT.

This sequence joins TRBV6-1 and TRBJ1-2, with 9 positions matching TRBD1. The V segment lost 5 bases and the J segment 7 bases; nucleotides outside the gene matches: 11. Looked up from germline, CDR1 is MNHNS and CDR2 is SASEGT. This CDR3 is 15 amino acids long. CDR3 nucleotides: TGTGCCAGCAGTCACCGGGACAGGGAGTTGCGTGGCTACACCTTC. Translation gives CASSHRDRELRGYTF.

The J gene is TRBJ2-5, the V gene TRBV9; 11 bases align to TRBD2. This CDR3 region has 16 residues. Trimming at V came to 4 bases and at J to 5 bases, leaving 10 bases not matched to a gene. Germline lookup yields CDR1 SGDLS and CDR2 YYNGEE. CDR3 DNA: TGTGCCAGCAGCCCCCGTAGCGGGGGGGCAAGTGAGACCCAGTACTTC. This codes for CASSPRSGGASETQYF.

This clone has a handful of counts. The V gene is TRBV9, the J gene TRBJ1-1; D not certain. CDR1 is SGDLS, CDR2 YYNGEE, per germline. V gave up 0 bases and J gave up 1 base, with 10 bases separating them. The CDR3 contains 15 residues. The CDR3 DNA follows: TGTGCCAGCAGCGTAGACTCGTCGTGGAACACTGAAGCTTTCTTT. This codes for CASSVDSSWNTEAFF. Complete variable domain (other parts from reference TRBV9 and TRBJ1-1): DSGVTQTPKHLITATGQRVTLRCSPRSGDLSVYWYQQSLDQGLQFLIQYYNGEERAKGNILERFSAQQFPDLHSELNLSSLELGDSALYFCASSVDSSWNTEAFFGQGTRLTVV.

The chain carries TRBV18 and TRBJ2-1; tentatively, D is TRBD2 (6 bases). Germline loops: CDR1 KGHSH, CDR2 LQKENI. The V end was cut by 5 bases, the J end by 7 bases, with 18 bases between. The CDR3 sequence is 15 residues long. CDR3 bases: TGTGCCAGCTCATCCTTCCCGGGGGATAGGAATGAGCAGTTCTTC. Translated, it gives CASSSFPGDRNEQFF.

The CDR3 region is CASGLSARKVSGNTIYF. CDR3 sequence (DNA): TGTGCTAGTGGTTTGTCCGCGAGGAAGGTCTCTGGAAACACCATATATTTT. J is TRBJ1-3 and V is TRBV12-5; D is unresolved. The CDR3 loop spans 17 amino acids. CDR1 and CDR2 (germline): LGHNT, FRNRAP. Trimming shortened V by 2 bases and J by 0 bases, and 14 bases separated the two germline ends.

CDR3: CASSFGQLDQPQHF. CDR3 bases: TGTGCCAGCAGCTTTGGACAGTTAGATCAGCCCCAGCATTTT. The chain uses TRBV5-5 and TRBJ1-5; tentative D call: TRBD1 (6 bases). With 2 bases removed from V and 5 bases from J, the gap between germline ends came to 11 bases. CDR1 and CDR2 from the germline V gene are SGHKS and YYEKEE (reference sequence). The CDR3 covers 14 residues.

This clone has a single count. The rearrangement joins TRBV28 to TRBJ2-1; no firm D call. V was clipped by 8 bases and J by 3 bases, with 17 bases between them. Germline assignment: CDR1 MDHEN and CDR2 SYDVKM. CDR3 length: 15 residues. The CDR3 here is CASLSPRIGYNEQFF. CDR3 bases: TGTGCCAGCCTTTCCCCGAGGATCGGCTACAATGAGCAGTTCTTC. The full variable domain, rest sourced from reference TRBV28 and TRBJ2-1, is DVKVTQSSRYLVKRTGEKVFLECVQDMDHENMFWYRQDPGLGLRLIYFSYDVKMKEKGDIPEGYSVSREKKERFSLILESASTNQTSMYLCASLSPRIGYNEQFFGPGTRLTVL.

The chain carries TRBV5-5 and TRBJ2-2; 7 bases map to TRBD1. Germline lookup yields CDR1 SGHKS and CDR2 YYEKEE (reference sequence). This CDR3 region has 15 residues. The junction had 6 bases not matched to a gene; V was cut back by 3 bases and J by 4 bases. The CDR3 protein is CASSSGTEVTGELFF. The CDR3 coding sequence is TGTGCCAGCAGCTCCGGGACAGAGGTCACCGGGGAGCTGTTTTTT.

This sequence joins TRBV27 and TRBJ1-2; D is undetermined. The CDR3 runs 12 residues. CDR1 is MNHEY and CDR2 is SMNVEV in the germline V gene (reference sequence). The germline V and J ends were trimmed by 8 bases and 4 bases, with 11 bases remaining between them. For the CDR3, the DNA is TGTGCCAGCCTAGACTTCTTCTATGGCTACACCTTC. Its translation is CASLDFFYGYTF.

This chain's CDR3 is CASSIPGQGPQETQYF. The CDR3 DNA follows: TGTGCCAGCAGCATTCCCGGACAGGGACCGCAAGAGACCCAGTACTTC. This sequence joins TRBV5-4 and TRBJ2-5; 8 nucleotides line up with TRBD1. The J segment lost 2 bases and the V segment lost 4 bases, leaving 10 bases of the junction unmatched. CDR1 is SGHNT, CDR2 YYREEE, per germline (reference sequence). The CDR3 spans 16 residues.

V usage is TRBV21-1 and J usage is TRBJ1-2. TRBV21-1 is a known pseudogene. CDR3 length: 13 residues. The CDR3 DNA is TGTGCCAGCAGCAAGGAGGGGCGCTTCGGCTACACCTTC. This gives the protein CASSKEGRFGYTF.

The chain combines TRBV9 with TRBJ2-7; D possibly corresponds to TRBD2 (5 bases). The CDR3 runs 15 residues. Germline CDR1 and CDR2: SGDLS and YYNGEE. Trimming removed 3 bases at V and 0 bases at J, with 13 bases between. The chain's CDR3 is CASSADLGSSYEQYF. For the CDR3, the DNA is TGTGCCAGCAGCGCAGACCTGGGGAGCTCCTACGAGCAGTACTTC.

The J gene is TRBJ2-5, the V gene TRBV5-1; 12 bases are a match to TRBD2. The CDR3 runs to 16 residues. The V segment lost 3 bases and the J segment 9 bases; nucleotides outside the gene matches: 12. CDR1 SGHRS and CDR2 YFSETQ come from the germline V gene. CDR3 sequence reads: CASSSQGLAGSQAQYF. In nucleotides, the CDR3 is TGCGCCAGCAGCTCCCAAGGACTAGCGGGGTCCCAGGCCCAGTACTTC.

J is TRBJ1-1 and V is TRBV27, with D uncertain. CDR1 is MNHEY and CDR2 is SMNVEV in the germline V gene (reference sequence). The V and J ends lost 3 bases and 2 bases respectively, with 7 bases between them. CDR3 length: 13 residues. CDR3 protein: CASSLGDNTEAFF. CDR3 in DNA: TGTGCCAGCAGTTTGGGAGACAACACTGAAGCTTTCTTT.

The gene calls are TRBV5-1 and TRBJ2-3; a possible D gene is TRBD2 (6 bases). V lost 4 bases to trimming and J lost 1 base, with 13 bases between them. CDR3 length: 15 amino acids. The germline CDR1 and CDR2 sequences are SGHRS and YFSETQ. CDR3 DNA sequence: TGCGCCAGCAGCCGTACTAGCCCAGGCACAGATACGCAGTATTTT. Translating gives CASSRTSPGTDTQYF.

The J gene is TRBJ2-1, the V gene TRBV2, with 10 bases matching TRBD1. Germline CDR1 and CDR2: SNHLY and FYNNEI. The CDR3 consists of 15 residues. Unmatched junction bases numbered 9, after V lost 10 bases and J lost 3 bases. CDR3 protein: CANQRDRGSYNEQFF. The CDR3 DNA reads TGTGCCAATCAGAGGGACAGGGGAAGCTACAATGAGCAGTTCTTC.